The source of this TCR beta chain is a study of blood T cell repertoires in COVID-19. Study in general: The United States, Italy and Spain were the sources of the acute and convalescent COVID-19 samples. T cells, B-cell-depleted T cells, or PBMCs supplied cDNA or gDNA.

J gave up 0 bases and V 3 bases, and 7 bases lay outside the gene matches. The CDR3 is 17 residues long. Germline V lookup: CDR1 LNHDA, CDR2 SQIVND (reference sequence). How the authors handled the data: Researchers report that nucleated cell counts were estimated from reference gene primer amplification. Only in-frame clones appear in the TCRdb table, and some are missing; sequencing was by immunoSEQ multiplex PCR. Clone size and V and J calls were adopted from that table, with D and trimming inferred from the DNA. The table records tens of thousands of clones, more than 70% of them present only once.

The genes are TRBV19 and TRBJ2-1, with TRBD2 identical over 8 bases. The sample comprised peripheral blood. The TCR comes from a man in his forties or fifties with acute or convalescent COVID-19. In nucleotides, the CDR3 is TGTGCCAGTAGTATCCAATTAAGCGGGAGCTCCTACAATGAGCAGTTCTTC. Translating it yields CASSIQLSGSSYNEQFF.